This T cell receptor beta chain was observed in a study of T cells in pancreatic ductal adenocarcinoma. Study-level findings and limits: Mean clonality was approximately 0.1 in tumors and 0.065 to 0.075 in blood, not significantly different.

No neoadjuvant therapy was given to the selected pancreatic ductal adenocarcinoma patients before their surgery. In this sample, this clone turned up once. Its cognate antigen is unknown. The CDR3 has 13 residues. Germline V gives CDR1 MDHEN, CDR2 SYDVKM. V dropped 4 bases and J dropped 0 bases, with 4 bases sitting between them. TCRdb's copy holds only in-frame clones and misses some; the assay was immunoSEQ multiplex PCR. The table shows roughly 100,000 clones, with roughly 96% occurring only once. Sequenced material: PBMCs. The TCR comes from a human donor with pancreatic ductal adenocarcinoma. This chain links TRBV28 with TRBJ1-5; D not certain. CDR3 loop: CASSSYSNQPQHF. The CDR3 nucleotides are TGTGCCAGCAGTTCTTATAGCAATCAGCCCCAGCATTTT.